This T cell receptor beta chain was recovered during a study of blood T cell repertoires in COVID-19. Looking at the study overall: Donors in the United States, Italy and Spain gave samples during acute or convalescent COVID-19. Sample material is recorded as cDNA or gDNA derived from T cells, B-cell-depleted T cells, or PBMCs.

Under the authors' procedure: By means of reference gene primer amplification, nucleated cell counts were estimated. TCRdb's copy holds only in-frame clones and misses some; the assay was immunoSEQ multiplex PCR. D and trimming were read from the DNA, whereas the V and J calls and clone size are those reported in that table. The sample yields over 400,000 clones, approximately 83% seen once. Sequenced input: peripheral blood. The receptor's source is a human donor in a cohort sampled during active COVID-19.

CDR3 sequence: CASSPRKSSTDTQYF. For the CDR3, the DNA is TGTGCCAGCAGTCCGCGGAAGTCTTCCACAGATACGCAGTATTTT. The rearrangement joins TRBV6-4 to TRBJ2-3; D call uncertain. The V end was cut by 5 bases, the J end by 2 bases, with 14 bases between. The CDR3 spans 15 residues. In germline, CDR1 is MRHNA, CDR2 SNTAGT.